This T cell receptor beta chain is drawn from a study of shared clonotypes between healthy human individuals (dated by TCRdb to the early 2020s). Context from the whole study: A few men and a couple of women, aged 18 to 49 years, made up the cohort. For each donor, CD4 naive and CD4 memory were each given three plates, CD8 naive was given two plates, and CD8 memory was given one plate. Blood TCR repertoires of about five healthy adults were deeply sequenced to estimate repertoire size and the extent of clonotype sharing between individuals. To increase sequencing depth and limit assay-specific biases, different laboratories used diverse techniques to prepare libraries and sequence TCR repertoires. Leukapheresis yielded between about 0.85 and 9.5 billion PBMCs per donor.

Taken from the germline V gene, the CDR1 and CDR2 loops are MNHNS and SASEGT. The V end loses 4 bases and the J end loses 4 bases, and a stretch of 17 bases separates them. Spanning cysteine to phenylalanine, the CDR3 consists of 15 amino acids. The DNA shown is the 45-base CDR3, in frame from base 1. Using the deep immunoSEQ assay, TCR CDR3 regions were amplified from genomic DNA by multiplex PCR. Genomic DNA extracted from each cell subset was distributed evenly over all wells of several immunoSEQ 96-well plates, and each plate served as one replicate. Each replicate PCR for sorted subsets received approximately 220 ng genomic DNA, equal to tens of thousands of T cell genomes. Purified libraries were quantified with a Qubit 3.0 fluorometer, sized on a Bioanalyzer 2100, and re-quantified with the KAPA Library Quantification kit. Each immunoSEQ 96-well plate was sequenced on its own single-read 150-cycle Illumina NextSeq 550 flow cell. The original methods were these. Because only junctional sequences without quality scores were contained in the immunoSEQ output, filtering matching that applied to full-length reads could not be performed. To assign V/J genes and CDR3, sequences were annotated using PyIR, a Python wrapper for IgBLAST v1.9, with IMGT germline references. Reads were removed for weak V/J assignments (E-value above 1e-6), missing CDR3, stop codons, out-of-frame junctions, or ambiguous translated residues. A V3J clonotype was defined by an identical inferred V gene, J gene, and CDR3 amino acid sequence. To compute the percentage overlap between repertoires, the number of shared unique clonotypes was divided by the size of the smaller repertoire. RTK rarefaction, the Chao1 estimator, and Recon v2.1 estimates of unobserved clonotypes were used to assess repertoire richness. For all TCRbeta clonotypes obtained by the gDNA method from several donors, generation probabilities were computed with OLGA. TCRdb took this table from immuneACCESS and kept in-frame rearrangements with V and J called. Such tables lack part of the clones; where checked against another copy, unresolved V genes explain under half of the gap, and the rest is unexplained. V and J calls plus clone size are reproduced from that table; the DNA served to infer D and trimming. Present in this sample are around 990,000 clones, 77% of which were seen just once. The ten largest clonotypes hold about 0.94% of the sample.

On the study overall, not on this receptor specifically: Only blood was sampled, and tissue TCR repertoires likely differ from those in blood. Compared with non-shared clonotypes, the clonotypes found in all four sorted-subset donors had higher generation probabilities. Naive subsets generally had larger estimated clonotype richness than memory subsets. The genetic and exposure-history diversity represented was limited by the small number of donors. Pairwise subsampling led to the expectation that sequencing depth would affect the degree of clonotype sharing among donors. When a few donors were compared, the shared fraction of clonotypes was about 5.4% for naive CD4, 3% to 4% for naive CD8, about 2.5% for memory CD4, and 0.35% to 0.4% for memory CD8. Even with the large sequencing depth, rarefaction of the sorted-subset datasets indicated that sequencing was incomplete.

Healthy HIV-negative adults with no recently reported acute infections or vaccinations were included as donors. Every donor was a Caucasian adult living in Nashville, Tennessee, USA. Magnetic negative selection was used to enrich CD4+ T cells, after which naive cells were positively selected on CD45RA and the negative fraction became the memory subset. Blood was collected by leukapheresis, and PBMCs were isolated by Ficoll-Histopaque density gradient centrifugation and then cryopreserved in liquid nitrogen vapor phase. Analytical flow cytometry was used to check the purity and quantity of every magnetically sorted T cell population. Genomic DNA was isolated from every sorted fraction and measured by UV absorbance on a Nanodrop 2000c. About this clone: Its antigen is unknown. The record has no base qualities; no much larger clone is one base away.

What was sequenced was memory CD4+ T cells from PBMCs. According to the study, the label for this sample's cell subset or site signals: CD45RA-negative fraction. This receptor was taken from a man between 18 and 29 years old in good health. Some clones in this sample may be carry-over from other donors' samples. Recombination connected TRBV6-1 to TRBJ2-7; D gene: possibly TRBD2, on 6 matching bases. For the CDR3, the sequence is CASSVSGVPSYEQYF. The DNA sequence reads TGTGCCAGCAGTGTTTCGGGGGTCCCGAGTTACGAGCAGTACTTC.